The 26 T cell receptor beta chains below come from one sample, sequenced in a study of T cells in localized non-small cell lung cancer. TCRdb keeps only in-frame clones here, not all; method: immunoSEQ multiplex PCR. This table has some 2,200 clones, approximately 40% appearing once. Sequencing was performed on lung tumor tissue, taken before any cancer treatment. The receptors were sampled from a man aged 40 to 70 with stage I lung adenocarcinoma.

This clone was picked up a small number of times. This chain joins TRBV23-1 and TRBJ1-4; D unresolved. TRBV23-1 is designated an ORF whose function remains uncertain. The ends were cut back, 6 bases at V and 4 bases at J, with 12 bases in the middle. The CDR3 runs 14 residues. CDR3 amino acids: CASSQVISNEKLFF. Here the CDR3 DNA reads TGCGCCAGCAGCCAAGTTATCAGTAATGAAAAACTGTTTTTT.

The chain is built from TRBV28 and TRBJ1-5; the D is unclear. Trimming pared 3 bases from V and 3 bases from J, leaving 9 bases between. From germline, CDR1 is MDHEN and CDR2 SYDVKM. CDR3 length: 14 amino acids. CDR3 in amino acids: CASSLSGINQPQHF. The CDR3 region has the DNA TGTGCCAGCAGTTTGTCCGGGATCAATCAGCCCCAGCATTTT.

CDR3 residues: CAWMKGTNEKLFF. The DNA of the CDR3 is TGTGCCTGGATGAAGGGGACTAATGAAAAACTGTTTTTT. This chain joins TRBV30 and TRBJ1-4, with TRBD1 as a possible D gene (5 bases). From germline, CDR1 is GTSNPN and CDR2 SVGIG (reference sequence). The CDR3 runs 13 residues. Trimming stripped 4 bases from V and 2 bases from J, with 8 bases between.

The chain uses TRBV28 and TRBJ2-7, with 7 bases that match TRBD2. The CDR3 contains 13 residues. J gave up 0 bases and V 10 bases, and 6 bases lay outside the gene matches. Per germline, CDR1 MDHEN and CDR2 SYDVKM. This chain's CDR3 is CATREGSSYEQYF. Here the CDR3 DNA reads TGTGCCACCAGGGAGGGGAGCTCCTACGAGCAGTACTTC.

Concerning this clone: The junction departs from germline at one end; a sequencing error may be responsible. J is TRBJ2-1 and V is TRBV30; the D call may be TRBD1 or TRBD2 (5 bases each). CDR3 length equals 11 residues. Germline loops: CDR1 GTSNPN, CDR2 SVGIG (reference sequence). The CDR3 sequence is CAWSGREWAIF. CDR3 DNA: TGTGCCTGGAGTGGCAGGGAGTGGGCGATCTTC.

The V call is TRBV6-8, the J call TRBJ1-3; unclear D gene. V lost 0 bases and J 4 bases, leaving 7 bases between the germline ends. Germline CDR1 reads MNHGY; CDR2 reads SAAAGT. The CDR3 consists of 14 residues. CDR3 residues: CASSYSLGGNTIYF. CDR3 in DNA: TGTGCCAGCAGTTACTCACTAGGGGGAAACACCATATATTTT.

The V call is TRBV19, the J call TRBJ1-5, with a tentative D call TRBD1 (5 bases). This CDR3 is built from 15 residues. The germline V and J ends were trimmed by 7 bases and 0 bases, with 13 bases remaining between them. Germline CDR1 and CDR2: LNHDA and SQIVND (reference sequence). CDR3 amino acids: CASTWDVYSNQPQHF. The CDR3 DNA follows: TGTGCCAGTACCTGGGACGTTTATAGCAATCAGCCCCAGCATTTT.

This clone appeared a few times. The gene calls are TRBV6-8 and TRBJ1-1; 10 nucleotides match TRBD1. The trim removed 5 bases at V and 4 bases at J, leaving 10 bases unmatched. The CDR3 has 16 amino acids. The germline V gene encodes CDR1 MNHGY and CDR2 SAAAGT. CDR3 nucleotide sequence: TGTGCCAGCAGTGTTGGGACAGGGGATATTGGCACTGAAGCTTTCTTT. Translation gives CASSVGTGDIGTEAFF.

CDR3 region: CSVDAGLAYGYTF. Written as DNA, the CDR3 is TGCAGCGTTGACGCAGGTCTTGCCTATGGCTACACCTTC. The chain joins TRBV29-1 to TRBJ1-2, with D unclear. CDR1 SQVTM and CDR2 ANQGSEA come from the germline V gene. The length of the CDR3 is 13 residues. The V and J ends lost 3 bases and 4 bases respectively, with 12 bases between them.

This clone was seen only a few times. V and J are TRBV19 and TRBJ2-1; TRBD1 agrees at 9 bases. This CDR3 is built from 14 residues. V shed 10 bases, J shed 6 bases, and the junction held 10 bases outside the gene matches. The germline V gene has CDR1 LNHDA and CDR2 SQIVND (reference sequence). As DNA, the CDR3 is TGTGCCACAGCCCGGGACAGGGTAGTCAATGAGCAGTTCTTC. This gives the protein CATARDRVVNEQFF.

This clone was seen a handful of times. The chain has TRBV2 and TRBJ2-2; D unclear. This CDR3 has 13 amino acids. Germline lookup yields CDR1 SNHLY and CDR2 FYNNEI. The V end lost 3 bases, the J end lost 6 bases, and 8 bases lay between the germline ends. CDR3: CASSDPSPGELFF. In DNA, the CDR3 is TGTGCCAGCAGTGACCCTAGTCCCGGGGAGCTGTTTTTT.

This clone was found a few times. This chain uses TRBV28 with TRBJ2-7; 15 bases fit TRBD2. V trimming: 5 bases; J trimming: 3 bases; junction bases outside the gene matches: 5. This CDR3 contains 16 residues. Looked up from germline, CDR1 is MDHEN and CDR2 is SYDVKM. CDR3 in DNA: TGTGCCAGCAGTCCGCCGGGACTAGCGGGGGGCTACGAGCAGTACTTC. This gives the protein CASSPPGLAGGYEQYF. Looking up the rest from reference TRBV28 and TRBJ2-7 gives the full variable domain: DVKVTQSSRYLVKRTGEKVFLECVQDMDHENMFWYRQDPGLGLRLIYFSYDVKMKEKGDIPEGYSVSREKKERFSLILESASTNQTSMYLCASSPPGLAGGYEQYFGPGTRLTVT.

The gene calls are TRBV9 and TRBJ1-3; D not certain. V was shortened by 5 bases and J by 4 bases, with 10 bases between the two germline ends. The CDR3 is 13 residues long. Germline CDR1 reads SGDLS; CDR2 reads YYNGEE. CDR3 DNA: TGTGCCAGCAGTTTGGTGGCGGGAAACACCATATATTTT. This translates into CASSLVAGNTIYF.

This chain uses TRBV28 with TRBJ1-6; perhaps TRBD1 as D (6 bases). Germline V gene sequence: CDR1 MDHEN, CDR2 SYDVKM. The CDR3 extends over 15 amino acids. V lost 3 bases and J lost 7, with 13 bases in between. Here the CDR3 DNA reads TGTGCCAGCAGTTTTGTGGCAGGGGAGAATTCACCCCTCCACTTT. This translates into CASSFVAGENSPLHF.

The chain employs TRBV29-1 and TRBJ2-1, with 13 bases fitting TRBD2. The CDR3 loop spans 14 amino acids. Germline V gene data show CDR1 as SQVTM and CDR2 as ANQGSEA. V shed 5 bases and J 3 bases; nucleotides not matched to a gene: 1. CDR3 DNA sequence: TGCAGCGTTAGACTAGCGGGAGGCTACAATGAGCAGTTCTTC. This encodes CSVRLAGGYNEQFF.

The chain links TRBV19 to TRBJ1-1; D is possibly TRBD1 (6 bases). Per the germline V gene, CDR1 is LNHDA and CDR2 is SQIVND (reference sequence). The CDR3 has 12 residues. The V end lost 3 bases, the J end lost 5 bases, and 7 bases lay between the germline ends. The chain's CDR3 is CASSMRGTEAFF. CDR3 DNA sequence: TGTGCCAGTAGTATGAGGGGGACTGAAGCTTTCTTT.

In this sample, this clone is medium-sized. The chain is built from TRBV11-3 and TRBJ2-5; no firm D call. Germline-derived CDR1 and CDR2 are SGHNT and YENEEA. Trimming removed 3 bases from V and 4 bases from J, with 12 bases in between. This CDR3 region has 14 residues. CDR3 amino acids: CASSLDGRRETQYF. The CDR3 DNA follows: TGTGCCAGCAGCTTGGACGGGCGACGAGAGACCCAGTACTTC. Together with reference TRBV11-3 and TRBJ2-5, the CDR3 gives the full variable domain: EAGVVQSPRYKIIEKKQPVAFWCNPISGHNTLYWYLQNLGQGPELLIRYENEEAVDDSQLPKDRFSAERLKGVDSTLKIQPAELGDSAVYLCASSLDGRRETQYFGPGTRLLVL.

In nucleotides, the CDR3 is TGTGCCACCAGCAGGGCCCCCGGCACGGAGACCCAGTACTTC. This translates into CATSRAPGTETQYF. The rearrangement joins TRBV15 to TRBJ2-5, with D hard to call. The germline V gene has CDR1 LNHNV and CDR2 YYDKDF (reference sequence). CDR3 length equals 14 residues. The V gene lost 3 bases and the J gene lost 5 bases, with 13 bases spanning the gap.

The chain combines TRBV6-8 with TRBJ1-4; a possible D gene is TRBD1 (5 bases). V was shortened by 5 bases and J by 4 bases, with 17 bases between the two germline ends. This CDR3 region has 16 residues. Germline assignment: CDR1 MNHGY and CDR2 SAAAGT. In DNA, the CDR3 is TGTGCCAGCAGTCCGTTCCGTCAGGGAGATAATGAAAAACTGTTTTTT. This sequence encodes CASSPFRQGDNEKLFF.

CDR3 region: CASSQDGLAKNIQYF. For the CDR3, the DNA is TGTGCCAGCAGCCAGGACGGTCTAGCCAAAAACATTCAGTACTTC. This rearrangement joins TRBV11-3 to TRBJ2-4; D gene unclear. Germline V gives CDR1 SGHNT, CDR2 YENEEA. Trimming stripped 5 bases from V and 0 bases from J, with 11 bases between. This CDR3 contains 15 residues.

This chain links TRBV11-3 with TRBJ1-2; 10 nucleotides match TRBD1. Germline CDR1 and CDR2: SGHNT and YENEEA. Germline trimming cut 4 bases from V and 0 bases from J; bases unmatched to any gene: 8. This CDR3 comprises 17 residues. CDR3 sequence reads: CASSSGTGVVANYGYTF. CDR3 DNA: TGTGCCAGCAGCTCCGGGACAGGGGTGGTAGCTAACTATGGCTACACCTTC.

This rearrangement joins TRBV28 to TRBJ1-3; 10 nucleotides agree with TRBD1. Germline V lookup: CDR1 MDHEN, CDR2 SYDVKM. This CDR3 is built from 16 residues. The J segment lost 4 bases and the V segment lost 3 bases, leaving 6 bases of the junction unmatched. This CDR3 reads CASSFLGQGRGNTIYF. For the CDR3, the DNA is TGTGCCAGCAGTTTCTTGGGACAGGGGCGAGGAAACACCATATATTTT. The full variable domain, in which reference TRBV28 and TRBJ1-3 provide the parts outside the CDR3, is DVKVTQSSRYLVKRTGEKVFLECVQDMDHENMFWYRQDPGLGLRLIYFSYDVKMKEKGDIPEGYSVSREKKERFSLILESASTNQTSMYLCASSFLGQGRGNTIYFGEGSWLTVV.

By its share, this clone is medium-sized. The V call is TRBV4-1, the J call TRBJ2-3; D is undetermined. CDR3 size: 17 residues. Trimming removed 0 bases at V and 2 bases at J, with 15 bases between. Germline-derived CDR1 and CDR2 are MGHRA and YSYEKL. The CDR3 DNA sequence: TGCGCCAGCAGCCAAGATGGCACTGCAATCTCCACAGATACGCAGTATTTT. Translation: CASSQDGTAISTDTQYF.

The rearrangement uses TRBV28 and TRBJ1-2; possibly TRBD1 for D (5 bases). The germline V gene encodes CDR1 MDHEN and CDR2 SYDVKM. Deletions cut 6 bases from V and 4 bases from J, with 9 bases between. The CDR3 sequence is 12 residues long. In DNA form, the CDR3 reads TGTGCCAGCAGCCCCGGGACCTATGGCTACACCTTC. Protein sequence: CASSPGTYGYTF.

CDR3 bases: TGTGCCAGTAGTGATTGGCGCGGCAGGAACCGTCTCGAAGCTTTCTTT. Its translation is CASSDWRGRNRLEAFF. The gene calls are TRBV19 and TRBJ1-1, with D unresolved. Germline values: CDR1 LNHDA, CDR2 SQIVND (reference sequence). The CDR3 sequence is 16 residues long. V was clipped by 5 bases and J by 8 bases, with 24 bases between them.

The chain couples TRBV18 to TRBJ1-1; possible D gene TRBD1, 6 bases. V was cut by 3 bases and J by 3 bases, with 14 bases left in between. Germline V gives CDR1 KGHSH, CDR2 LQKENI. CDR3 length: 15 residues. In nucleotides, the CDR3 is TGTGCCAGCTCACCGAGGGGGGCCATTGACACTGAAGCTTTCTTT. Encoded protein: CASSPRGAIDTEAFF.